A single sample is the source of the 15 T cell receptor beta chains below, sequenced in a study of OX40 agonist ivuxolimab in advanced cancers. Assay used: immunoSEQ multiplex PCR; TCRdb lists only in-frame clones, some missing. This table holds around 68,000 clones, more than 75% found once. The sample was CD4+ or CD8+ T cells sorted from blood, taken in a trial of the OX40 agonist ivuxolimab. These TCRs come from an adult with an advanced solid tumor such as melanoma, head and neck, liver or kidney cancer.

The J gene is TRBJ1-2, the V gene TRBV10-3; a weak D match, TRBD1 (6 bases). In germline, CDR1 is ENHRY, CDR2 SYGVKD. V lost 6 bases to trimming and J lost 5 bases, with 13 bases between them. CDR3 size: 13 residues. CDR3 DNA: TGTGCCATCAGGGGGGGGCAGCAATATGGCTACACCTTC. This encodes CAIRGGQQYGYTF.

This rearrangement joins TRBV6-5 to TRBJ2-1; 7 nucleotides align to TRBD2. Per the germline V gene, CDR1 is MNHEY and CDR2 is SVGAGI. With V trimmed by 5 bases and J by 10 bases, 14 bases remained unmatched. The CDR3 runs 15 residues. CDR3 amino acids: CASSASSGPRSEQFF. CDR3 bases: TGTGCCAGCAGTGCCTCTAGCGGTCCTCGTTCGGAGCAGTTCTTC.

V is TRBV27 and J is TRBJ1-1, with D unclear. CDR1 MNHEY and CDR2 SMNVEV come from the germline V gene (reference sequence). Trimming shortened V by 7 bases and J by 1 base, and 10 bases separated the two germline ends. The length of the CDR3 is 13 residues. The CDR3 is CASNYRRNTEAFF. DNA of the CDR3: TGTGCCAGCAATTACCGACGGAACACTGAAGCTTTCTTT.

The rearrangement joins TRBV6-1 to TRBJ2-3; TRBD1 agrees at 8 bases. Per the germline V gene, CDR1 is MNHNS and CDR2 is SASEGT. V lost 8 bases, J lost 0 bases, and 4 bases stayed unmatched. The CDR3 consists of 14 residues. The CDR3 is CASDWTGSTDTQYF. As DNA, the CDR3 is TGTGCCAGCGACTGGACAGGGAGCACAGATACGCAGTATTTT.

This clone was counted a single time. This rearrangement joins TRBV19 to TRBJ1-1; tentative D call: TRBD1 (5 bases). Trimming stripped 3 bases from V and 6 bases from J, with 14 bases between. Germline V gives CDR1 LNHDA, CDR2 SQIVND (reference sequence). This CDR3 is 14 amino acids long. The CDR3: CASSIRVWIAEAFF. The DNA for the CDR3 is TGTGCCAGTAGTATCAGGGTGTGGATAGCTGAAGCTTTCTTT.

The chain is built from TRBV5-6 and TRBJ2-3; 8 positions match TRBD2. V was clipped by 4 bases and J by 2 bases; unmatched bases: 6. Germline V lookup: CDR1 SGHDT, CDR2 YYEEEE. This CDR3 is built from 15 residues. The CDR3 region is CASSPSGGTTDTQYF. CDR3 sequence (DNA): TGTGCCAGCAGCCCAAGCGGGGGCACCACAGATACGCAGTATTTT.

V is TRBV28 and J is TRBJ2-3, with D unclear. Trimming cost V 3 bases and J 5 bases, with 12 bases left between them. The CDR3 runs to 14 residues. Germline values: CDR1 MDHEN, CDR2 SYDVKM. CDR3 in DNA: TGTGCCAGCAGTTTGAAGTCTTTTGGAGATACGCAGTATTTT. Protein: CASSLKSFGDTQYF.

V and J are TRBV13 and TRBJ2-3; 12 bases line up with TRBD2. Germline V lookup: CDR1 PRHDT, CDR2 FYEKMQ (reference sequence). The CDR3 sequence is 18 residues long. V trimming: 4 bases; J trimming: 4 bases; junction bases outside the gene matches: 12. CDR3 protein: CASSSLAGGPQSPDTQYF. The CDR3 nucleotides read TGTGCCAGCAGCTCACTAGCGGGGGGCCCTCAATCCCCAGATACGCAGTATTTT.

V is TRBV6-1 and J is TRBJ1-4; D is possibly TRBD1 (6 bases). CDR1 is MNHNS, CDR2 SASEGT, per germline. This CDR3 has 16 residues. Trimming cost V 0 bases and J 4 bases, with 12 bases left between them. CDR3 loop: CASSEAEGGGNEKLFF. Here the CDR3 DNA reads TGTGCCAGCAGTGAAGCGGAGGGAGGGGGTAATGAAAAACTGTTTTTT.

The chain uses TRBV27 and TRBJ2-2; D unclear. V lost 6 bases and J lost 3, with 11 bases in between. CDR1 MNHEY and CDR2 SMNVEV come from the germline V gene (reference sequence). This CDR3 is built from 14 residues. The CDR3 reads CASSPWIYTGELFF. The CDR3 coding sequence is TGTGCCAGCAGCCCATGGATTTACACCGGGGAGCTGTTTTTT.

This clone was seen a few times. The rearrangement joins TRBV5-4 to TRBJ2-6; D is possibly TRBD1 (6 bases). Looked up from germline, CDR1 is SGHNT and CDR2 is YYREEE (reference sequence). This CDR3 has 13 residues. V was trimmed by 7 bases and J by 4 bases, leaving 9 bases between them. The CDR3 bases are TGTGCCAGCTCCGACAGGGGGGCCAACGTCCTGACTTTC. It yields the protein CASSDRGANVLTF. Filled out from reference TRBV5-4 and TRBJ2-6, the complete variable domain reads ETGVTQSPTHLIKTRGQQVTLRCSSQSGHNTVSWYQQALGQGPQFIFQYYREEENGRGNFPPRFSGLQFPNYSSELNVNALELDDSALYLCASSDRGANVLTFGAGSRLTVL.

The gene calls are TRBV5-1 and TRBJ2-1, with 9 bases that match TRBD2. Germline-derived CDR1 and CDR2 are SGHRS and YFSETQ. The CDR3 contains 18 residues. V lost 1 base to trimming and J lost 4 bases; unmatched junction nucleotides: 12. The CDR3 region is CASSLWGWRGGLYNEQFF. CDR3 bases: TGCGCCAGCAGCTTGTGGGGATGGCGGGGGGGCCTGTACAATGAGCAGTTCTTC.

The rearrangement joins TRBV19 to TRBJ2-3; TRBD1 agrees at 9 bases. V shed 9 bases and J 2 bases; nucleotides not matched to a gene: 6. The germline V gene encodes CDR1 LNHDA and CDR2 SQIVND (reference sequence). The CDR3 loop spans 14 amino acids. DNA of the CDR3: TGTGCCAGCCAAGGACAGGGGCCCACAGATACGCAGTATTTT. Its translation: CASQGQGPTDTQYF.

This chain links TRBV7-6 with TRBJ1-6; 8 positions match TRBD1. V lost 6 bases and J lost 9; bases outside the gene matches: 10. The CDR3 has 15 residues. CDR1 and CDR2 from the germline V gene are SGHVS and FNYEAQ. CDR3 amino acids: CASSWGRGRGSPLHF. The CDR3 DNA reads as TGTGCCAGCAGTTGGGGCAGGGGGCGCGGTTCACCCCTCCACTTT. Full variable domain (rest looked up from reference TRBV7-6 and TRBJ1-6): GAGVSQSPRYKVTKRGQDVALRCDPISGHVSLYWYRQALGQGPEFLTYFNYEAQQDKSGLPNDRFSAERPEGSISTLTIQRTEQRDSAMYRCASSWGRGRGSPLHFGNGTRLTVT.

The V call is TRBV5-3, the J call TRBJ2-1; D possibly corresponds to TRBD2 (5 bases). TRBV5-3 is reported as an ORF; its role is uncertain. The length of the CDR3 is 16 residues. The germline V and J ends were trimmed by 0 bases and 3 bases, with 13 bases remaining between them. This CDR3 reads CARSLATGLDYNEQFF. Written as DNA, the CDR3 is TGTGCCAGAAGCTTGGCCACGGGGTTGGACTACAATGAGCAGTTCTTC.